This T cell receptor (beta chain) was retrieved from a study of cytomegalovirus exposure and HLA in healthy donors. Study outcomes and limitations: Subsequent analysis revealed that first-cohort TCR clusters tended to co-occur in the approximately 120 validation repertoires. A few CMV-associated chains were confirmed in vitro to be specific for CMV antigens. Reported performance of the classifier showed diagnosis of cytomegalovirus status with high specificity and sensitivity. Most TCR sequences were uncommon, yet certain public TCRs appeared in many donors.

Repertoires were generated with immunoSEQ multiplex PCR, while TCRdb's copy carries only in-frame clones and drops some. The table shows some 130,000 clones, with almost 85% occurring only once. Details on this clone: The antigen is not known.

The CDR3 consists of 15 residues. Trimming removed 5 bases at V and 3 bases at J, with 14 bases between. Per germline, CDR1 LGHNT and CDR2 FRNRAP. This clonotype was sampled from a young man in good health and CMV-seropositive. This chain links TRBV12-5 with TRBJ1-5; possible D gene TRBD1, 6 bases. The specimen sequenced was PBMCs. The CDR3 here is CASGPTDSLNQPQHF. The CDR3 DNA reads TGTGCTAGTGGTCCAACGGACAGCCTCAATCAGCCCCAGCATTTT.